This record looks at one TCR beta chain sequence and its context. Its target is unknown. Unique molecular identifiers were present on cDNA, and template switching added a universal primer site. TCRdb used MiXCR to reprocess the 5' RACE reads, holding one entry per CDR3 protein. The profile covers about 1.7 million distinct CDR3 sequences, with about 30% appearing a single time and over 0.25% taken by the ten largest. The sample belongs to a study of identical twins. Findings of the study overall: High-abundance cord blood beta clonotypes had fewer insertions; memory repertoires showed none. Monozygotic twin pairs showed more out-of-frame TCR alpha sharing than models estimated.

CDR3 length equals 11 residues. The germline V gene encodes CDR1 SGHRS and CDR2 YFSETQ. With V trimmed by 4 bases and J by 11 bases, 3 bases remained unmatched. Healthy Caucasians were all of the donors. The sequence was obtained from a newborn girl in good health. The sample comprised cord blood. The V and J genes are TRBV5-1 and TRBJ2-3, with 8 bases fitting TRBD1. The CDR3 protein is CASSRGTGQYF. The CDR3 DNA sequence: TGCGCCAGCAGCCGCGGGACAGGGCAGTATTTT.